The source of this T cell receptor beta chain is a study of regulatory T cells in long-lasting Graves disease. Study results and caveats: A limited number of samples was an acknowledged limitation. The study found lower TCR diversity in persistent Graves' patients than in newly diagnosed ones.

The TCR beta library used iRepertoire HTBI primers with Arm-PCR amplification of CDR3. TCRdb analysed the multiplex PCR reads with MiXCR anew, one entry per CDR3 protein. The sample has 200,000 to 250,000 distinct CDR3 sequences; 20% to 25% are singletons. This clonotype has at least ten counts. Its antigen is unknown. Time point in this sample: newly diagnosed GD, antithyroid drugs for less than 3 months. The TCR library was made from RNA that had been extracted from PBMCs in TRIzol. The CDR3 runs 12 residues. The germline V and J ends were trimmed by 11 bases and 3 bases, with 12 bases remaining between them. Germline V gives CDR1 SEHNR, CDR2 FQNEAQ (reference sequence).

The source was peripheral blood mononuclear cells (PBMCs), collected at new diagnosis, from a patient treated with antithyroid drugs. This receptor was taken from a female donor with Graves disease. The chain combines TRBV7-9 with TRBJ2-3; tentative D call: TRBD1 (5 bases). The CDR3 here is CAAGYGTDTQYF. Written as DNA, the CDR3 is TGTGCCGCAGGGTATGGGACAGATACGCAGTATTTT.